The TCR beta chain described here comes from a study of tumor-infiltrating lymphocytes in oesophageal squamous cell carcinoma (dated by TCRdb to 2016 to 2017). Note on this clonotype: Its specific antigen is unknown. The CDR3 end shows no conserved phenylalanine or tryptophan, and so a read error is likely. Because the CDR3's place on the DNA is in doubt, the DNA is left out and the CDR3 is given as listed by TCRdb.

Via the germline V gene, CDR1 is SGHAT and CDR2 FQNNGV. The CDR3 is 15 residues long, counting both termini. The library relied on PCR. Sequencer: Illumina HiSeq 2000. TCRdb reanalyzed the raw reads on its own, using fastp at Q25 for trimming and MiXCR for clone calling, and kept in-frame beta chains. Under each unique CDR3 protein, matching rows form one entry showing the most common genes and DNA. This sample comprises 15,000 to 25,000 distinct CDR3 sequences, around two fifths of them detected only once. The ten largest clones capture roughly 38% of the sample. This TCR derives from a male donor with esophageal squamous cell carcinoma. The sequence links TRBV11-2 to TRBJ2-7; TRBD1 is the table's D call, not checked against the DNA. The sample comprised esophageal tumor tissue. CDR3 reads: CASSLDAQLGYTFGS.